Included here is one T cell receptor (beta chain) sequence, with context. These data are taken from a study of shared clonotypes between healthy human individuals. Caucasian adults residing in Nashville, Tennessee made up all the donors. Into CD45RA+ naive and CD45RA-negative memory subsets, the CD4+ cells were split. Several immunoSEQ plates received, in even portions, the genomic DNA of each subset. Clones were read by immunoSEQ multiplex PCR, and TCRdb kept only the in-frame ones, dropping some. This sample has under 2,500,000 clones, with around 95% found just once. The TCR was taken from a young man in good health. The sample consisted of naive CD4+ T cells sorted from blood. Subset indicated: CD45RA+ positively selected.

DNA of the CDR3: TGTGCCACCAGCAGTTACCCCTTTGCCGAGACCCAGTACTTC. Protein sequence: CATSSYPFAETQYF. The chain joins TRBV15 to TRBJ2-5; no clear D gene. The CDR3 is 14 residues long. With 3 bases removed from V and 5 bases from J, the gap between germline ends came to 13 bases. CDR1 and CDR2 from the germline V gene are LNHNV and YYDKDF (reference sequence).